This TCR beta chain was recorded in a study of T-cell memory formation after mild COVID-19. This CDR3 comprises 13 residues. Germline assignment: CDR1 MNHNY and CDR2 SVGAGI (reference sequence). V was cut by 7 bases and J by 0 bases, with 10 bases left in between. On this clonotype itself: Its antigen is as yet unknown. This sequence may be a read error, since a much larger clone differs from it by one base.

Study-level results: The CD4+ clones that contracted clustered mainly within CM and EM, and the CD8+ clones concentrated in EMRA.

Libraries for TCRalpha and TCRbeta carried sample barcodes and unique molecular identifiers via 5'RACE. TCRdb redid the calling of the 5' RACE reads with MiXCR, one entry per CDR3 protein. The sample includes about half a million distinct CDR3 sequences, roughly 18% of them seen just once. Specimen: PBMCs or a T cell subset sorted from them (not recorded which). The receptor was isolated from an adult woman who had mild COVID-19 (a few samples of this study predate the infection). Cell type and time point are not known. The chain recombines TRBV6-6 with TRBJ2-7, with a weak D call TRBD1 (5 bases). CDR3 nucleotide sequence: TGTGCCAGCACCCGACAGAGCTCCTACGAGCAGTACTTC. Its translation is CASTRQSSYEQYF.